This TCR beta chain is drawn from a study of T cell repertoires in aging, cancer and after chemotherapy. Study-wide background: About 10 million TCR reads made up the full dataset.

Peripheral blood genomic DNA, not sorted cells or RNA, was the template. Multiplex touch-down PCR with TRB-A/B primers amplified rearranged V-D-J TRB sequences. TCRdb redid the calling of the multiplex PCR reads with MiXCR, one entry per CDR3 protein. Here the sample spans fewer than 3,500 distinct CDR3 sequences, around 30% being singletons. The CDR3 runs 16 residues. From germline, CDR1 is SGHTA and CDR2 FQGNSA. V lost 0 bases to trimming and J lost 4 bases; unmatched junction nucleotides: 8. By share, this clonotype ranks as medium-sized. Material for sequencing was blood. V usage is TRBV7-2 and J usage is TRBJ2-5; the match to TRBD1 covers 7 bases. The TCR sequence derives from a human donor in good health. This CDR3 reads CASSLAGTAGGETQYF. CDR3 in DNA: TGTGCCAGCAGCTTAGCGGGGACAGCAGGAGGAGAGACCCAGTACTTC. The full variable domain, with the rest looked up from reference TRBV7-2 and TRBJ2-5, is GAGVSQSPSNKVTEKGKDVELRCDPISGHTALYWYRQSLGQGLEFLIYFQGNSAPDKSGLPSDRFSAERTGGSVSTLTIQRTQQEDSAVYLCASSLAGTAGGETQYFGPGTRLLVL.